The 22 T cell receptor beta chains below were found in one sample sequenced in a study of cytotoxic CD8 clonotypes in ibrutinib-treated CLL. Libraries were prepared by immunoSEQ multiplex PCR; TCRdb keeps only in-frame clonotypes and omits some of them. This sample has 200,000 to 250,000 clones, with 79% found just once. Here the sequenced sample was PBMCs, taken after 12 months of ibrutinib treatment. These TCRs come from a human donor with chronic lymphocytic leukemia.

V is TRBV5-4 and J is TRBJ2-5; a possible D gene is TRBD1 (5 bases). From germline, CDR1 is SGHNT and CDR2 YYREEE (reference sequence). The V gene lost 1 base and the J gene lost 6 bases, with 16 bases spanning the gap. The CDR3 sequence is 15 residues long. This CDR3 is CASSLSSGQGKTQYF. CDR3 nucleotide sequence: TGTGCCAGCAGCTTGAGTAGTGGGCAGGGAAAGACCCAGTACTTC.

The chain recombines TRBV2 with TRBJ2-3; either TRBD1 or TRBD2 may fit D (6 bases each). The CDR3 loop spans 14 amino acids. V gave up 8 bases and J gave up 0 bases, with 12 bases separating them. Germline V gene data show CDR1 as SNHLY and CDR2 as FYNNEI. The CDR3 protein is CASDRGLSTDTQYF. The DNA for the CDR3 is TGTGCCAGCGACCGGGGGCTTAGCACAGATACGCAGTATTTT.

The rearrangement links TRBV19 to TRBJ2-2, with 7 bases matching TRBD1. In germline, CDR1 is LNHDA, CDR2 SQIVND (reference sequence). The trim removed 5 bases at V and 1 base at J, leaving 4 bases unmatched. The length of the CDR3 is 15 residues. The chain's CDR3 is CASSPWTGNTGELFF. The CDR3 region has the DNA TGTGCCAGTAGTCCGTGGACAGGGAACACCGGGGAGCTGTTTTTT. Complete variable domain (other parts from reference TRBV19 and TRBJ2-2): DGGITQSPKYLFRKEGQNVTLSCEQNLNHDAMYWYRQDPGQGLRLIYYSQIVNDFQKGDIAEGYSVSREKKESFPLTVTSAQKNPTAFYLCASSPWTGNTGELFFGEGSRLTVL.

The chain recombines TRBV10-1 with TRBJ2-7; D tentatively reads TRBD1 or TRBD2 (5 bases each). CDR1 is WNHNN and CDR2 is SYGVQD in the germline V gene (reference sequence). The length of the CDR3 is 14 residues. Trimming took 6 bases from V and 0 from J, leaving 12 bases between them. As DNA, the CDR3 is TGCGCCAGCAGCTTGGACACTAGCTCCTACGAGCAGTACTTC. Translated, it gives CASSLDTSSYEQYF.

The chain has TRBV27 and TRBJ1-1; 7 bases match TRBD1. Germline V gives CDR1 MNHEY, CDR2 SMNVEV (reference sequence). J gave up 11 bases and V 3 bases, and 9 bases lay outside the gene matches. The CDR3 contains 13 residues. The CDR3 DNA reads TGTGCCAGCAGTTTCCAGGGGGGTAGTGGGGCTTTCTTT. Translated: CASSFQGGSGAFF.

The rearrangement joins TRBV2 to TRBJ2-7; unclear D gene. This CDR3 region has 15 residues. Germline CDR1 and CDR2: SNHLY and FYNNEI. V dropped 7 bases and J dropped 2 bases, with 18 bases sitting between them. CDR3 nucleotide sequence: TGTGCCAGCACTCCAGGCCAGTTTATAACCTACGAGCAGTACTTC. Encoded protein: CASTPGQFITYEQYF.

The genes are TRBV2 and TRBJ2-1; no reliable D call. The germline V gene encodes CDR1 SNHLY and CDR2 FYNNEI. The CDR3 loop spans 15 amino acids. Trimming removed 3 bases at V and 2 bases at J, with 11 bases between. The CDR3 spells CASSDMLGPYNEQFF. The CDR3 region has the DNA TGTGCCAGCAGTGATATGCTAGGCCCCTACAATGAGCAGTTCTTC. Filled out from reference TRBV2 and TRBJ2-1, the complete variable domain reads EPEVTQTPSHQVTQMGQEVILRCVPISNHLYFYWYRQILGQKVEFLVSFYNNEISEKSEIFDDQFSVERPDGSNFTLKIRSTKLEDSAMYFCASSDMLGPYNEQFFGPGTRLTVL.

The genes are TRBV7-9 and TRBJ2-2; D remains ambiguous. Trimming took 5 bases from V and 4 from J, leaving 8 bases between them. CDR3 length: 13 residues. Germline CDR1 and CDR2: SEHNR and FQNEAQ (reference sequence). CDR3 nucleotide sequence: TGTGCCAGCAGCCCCCAGACCACCGGGGAGCTGTTTTTT. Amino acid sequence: CASSPQTTGELFF.

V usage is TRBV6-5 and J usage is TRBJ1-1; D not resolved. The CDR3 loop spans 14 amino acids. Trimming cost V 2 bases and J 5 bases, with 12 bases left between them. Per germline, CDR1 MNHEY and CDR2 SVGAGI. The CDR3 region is CASSYNDPGTEAFF. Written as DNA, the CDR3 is TGTGCCAGCAGTTACAACGACCCTGGGACTGAAGCTTTCTTT.

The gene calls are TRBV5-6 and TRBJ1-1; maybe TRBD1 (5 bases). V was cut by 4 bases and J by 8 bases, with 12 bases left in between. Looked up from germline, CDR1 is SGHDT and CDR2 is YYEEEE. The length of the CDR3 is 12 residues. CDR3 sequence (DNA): TGTGCCAGCAGCCCACAGAACAGGGAAGCTTTCTTT. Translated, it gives CASSPQNREAFF.

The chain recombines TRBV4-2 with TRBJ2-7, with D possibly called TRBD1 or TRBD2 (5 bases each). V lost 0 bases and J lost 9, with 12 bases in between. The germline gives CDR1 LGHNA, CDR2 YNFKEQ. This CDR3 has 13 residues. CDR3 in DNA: TGTGCCAGCAGCCAAGAAAGGGGACGCGGGCAGTACTTC. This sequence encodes CASSQERGRGQYF.

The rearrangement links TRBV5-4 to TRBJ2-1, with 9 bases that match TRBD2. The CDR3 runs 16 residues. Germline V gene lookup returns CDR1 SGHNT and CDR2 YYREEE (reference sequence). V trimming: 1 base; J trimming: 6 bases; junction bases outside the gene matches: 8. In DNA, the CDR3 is TGTGCCAGCAGCTTGATGTCGACTAGCGGAAGCAATGAGCAGTTCTTC. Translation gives CASSLMSTSGSNEQFF.

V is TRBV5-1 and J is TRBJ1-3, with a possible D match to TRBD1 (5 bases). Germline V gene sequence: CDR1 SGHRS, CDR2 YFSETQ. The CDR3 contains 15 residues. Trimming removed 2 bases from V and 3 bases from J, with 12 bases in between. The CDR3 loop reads CASSLLGTNGNTIYF. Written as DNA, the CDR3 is TGCGCCAGCAGCTTACTCGGGACGAATGGAAACACCATATATTTT.

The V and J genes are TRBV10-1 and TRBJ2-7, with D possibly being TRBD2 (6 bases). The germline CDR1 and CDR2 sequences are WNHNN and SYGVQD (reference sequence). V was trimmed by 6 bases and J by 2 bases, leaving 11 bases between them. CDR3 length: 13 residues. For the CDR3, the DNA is TGCGCCAGCAGATCGGGGGAAGCCTACGAGCAGTACTTC. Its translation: CASRSGEAYEQYF.

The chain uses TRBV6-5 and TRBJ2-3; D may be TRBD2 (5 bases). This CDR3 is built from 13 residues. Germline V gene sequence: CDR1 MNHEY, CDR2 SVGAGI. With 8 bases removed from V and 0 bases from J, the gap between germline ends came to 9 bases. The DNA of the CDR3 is TGTGCCAGCGGCACGGGGAGCACAGATACGCAGTATTTT. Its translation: CASGTGSTDTQYF.

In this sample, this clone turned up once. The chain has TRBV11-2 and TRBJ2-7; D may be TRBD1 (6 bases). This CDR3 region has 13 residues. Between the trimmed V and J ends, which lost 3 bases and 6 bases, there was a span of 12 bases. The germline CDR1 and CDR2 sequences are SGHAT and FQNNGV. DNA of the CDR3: TGTGCCAGCAGCTTGCAGCCACAGGGCGAGCAGTACTTC. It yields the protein CASSLQPQGEQYF.

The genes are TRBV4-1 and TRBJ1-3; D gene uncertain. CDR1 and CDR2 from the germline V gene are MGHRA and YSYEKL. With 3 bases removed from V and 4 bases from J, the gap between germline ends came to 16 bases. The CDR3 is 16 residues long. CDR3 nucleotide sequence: TGCGCCAGCAGCCACAACCCCCGCAGCTCGGGAAACACCATATATTTT. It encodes CASSHNPRSSGNTIYF.

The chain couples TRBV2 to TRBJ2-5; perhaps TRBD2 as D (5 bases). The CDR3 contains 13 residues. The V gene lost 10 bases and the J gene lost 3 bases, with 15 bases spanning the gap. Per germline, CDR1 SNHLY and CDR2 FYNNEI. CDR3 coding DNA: TGTGCCACTCAAAGGACGGGAAAAGAGACCCAGTACTTC. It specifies CATQRTGKETQYF. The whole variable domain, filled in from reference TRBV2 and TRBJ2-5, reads EPEVTQTPSHQVTQMGQEVILRCVPISNHLYFYWYRQILGQKVEFLVSFYNNEISEKSEIFDDQFSVERPDGSNFTLKIRSTKLEDSAMYFCATQRTGKETQYFGPGTRLLVL.

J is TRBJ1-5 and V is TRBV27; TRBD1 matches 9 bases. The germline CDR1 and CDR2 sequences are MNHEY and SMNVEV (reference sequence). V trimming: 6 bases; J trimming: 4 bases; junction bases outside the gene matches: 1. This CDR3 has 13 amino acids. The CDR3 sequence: CASRTGGNQPQHF. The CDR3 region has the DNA TGTGCCAGCAGGACAGGGGGTAATCAGCCCCAGCATTTT.

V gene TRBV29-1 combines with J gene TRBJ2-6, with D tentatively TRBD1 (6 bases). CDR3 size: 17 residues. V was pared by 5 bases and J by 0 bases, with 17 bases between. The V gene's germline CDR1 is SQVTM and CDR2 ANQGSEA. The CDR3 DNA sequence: TGCAGCGTTTCATTACAGGGATCCGTCTCTGGGGCCAACGTCCTGACTTTC. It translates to CSVSLQGSVSGANVLTF. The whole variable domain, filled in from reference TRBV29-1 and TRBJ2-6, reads SAVISQKPSRDICQRGTSLTIQCQVDSQVTMMFWYRQQPGQSLTLIATANQGSEATYESGFVIDKFPISRPNLTFSTLTVSNMSPEDSSIYLCSVSLQGSVSGANVLTFGAGSRLTVL.

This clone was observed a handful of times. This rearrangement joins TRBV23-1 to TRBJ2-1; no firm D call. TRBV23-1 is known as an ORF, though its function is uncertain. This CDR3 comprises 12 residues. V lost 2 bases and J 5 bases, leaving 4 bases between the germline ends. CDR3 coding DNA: TGCGCCAGCAGTCAAGTCCACAATGAGCAGTTCTTC. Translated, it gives CASSQVHNEQFF.

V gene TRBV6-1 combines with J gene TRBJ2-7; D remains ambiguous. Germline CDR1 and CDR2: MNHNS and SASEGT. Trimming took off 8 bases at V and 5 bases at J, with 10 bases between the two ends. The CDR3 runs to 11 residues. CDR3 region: CASSILHEQYF. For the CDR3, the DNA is TGTGCCAGCTCGATTTTGCACGAGCAGTACTTC.